Listed here is a single T cell receptor (beta chain). This CDR3 has 15 amino acids. Germline V lookup: CDR1 SGHAT, CDR2 FQNNGV. Trimming shortened V by 8 bases and J by 1 base, and 14 bases separated the two germline ends. Original analysis: It was from reference gene primer amplification that nucleated cell counts were estimated. Repertoires were generated with immunoSEQ multiplex PCR, while TCRdb's copy carries only in-frame clones and drops some. V and J calls and clone size are copied from that table; D and trimming were computed from the DNA. The table has more than 110,000 clones, around 84% seen once. The sample originates from a study of blood T cell repertoires in COVID-19. The wider study: Collection of acute and convalescent COVID-19 samples took place in the United States, Italy and Spain. Sources were T cells, B-cell-depleted T cells, or PBMCs; the material itself was cDNA or gDNA.

Sequenced: peripheral blood. This rearrangement joins TRBV11-2 to TRBJ2-2, with D possibly TRBD2 on 6 matching bases. This clonotype was sampled from a human donor in a cohort sampled during active COVID-19. As DNA, the CDR3 is TGTGCCAGCGGAAGGGAGGCCATGAACACCGGGGAGCTGTTTTTT. Translated, it gives CASGREAMNTGELFF. The full variable domain, with the rest looked up from reference TRBV11-2 and TRBJ2-2, is EAGVAQSPRYKIIEKRQSVAFWCNPISGHATLYWYQQILGQGPKLLIQFQNNGVVDDSQLPKDRFSAERLKGVDSTLKIQPAKLEDSAVYLCASGREAMNTGELFFGEGSRLTVL.